The 7 T cell receptor beta chains reported below all come from one sample, sequenced in a study of Ad26.COV2.S vaccination and SARS-CoV-2 variants. Repertoires were generated with immunoSEQ multiplex PCR, while TCRdb's copy carries only in-frame clones and drops some. The data contain about 390,000 clones, about nine tenths of them seen just once; the ten biggest clones take up approximately 1.6%. Treatment: around 19 received Ad26.COV2.S at low or high dose, single or two shots; 5 received placebo; per-sample allocation not given. It was on day 63 after the first vaccine or placebo injection that samples were taken. Here the sequenced sample was peripheral blood, taken in a trial of Ad26.COV2.S vaccine versus placebo. Receptor source: a person between 18 and 65 years old who received the Ad26.COV2.S COVID-19 vaccine or a placebo.

The V and J genes are TRBV4-3 and TRBJ2-6; D is undetermined. V lost 0 bases and J lost 0, with 12 bases in between. Germline V gene lookup returns CDR1 LGHNA and CDR2 YSLEER. The CDR3 runs to 18 residues. The CDR3 sequence: CASSQDVAANSGANVLTF. Here the CDR3 DNA reads TGCGCCAGCAGCCAAGATGTTGCGGCGAACTCTGGGGCCAACGTCCTGACTTTC.

The V gene is TRBV6-5, the J gene TRBJ1-2, with no clear D. The CDR3 has 15 amino acids. V lost 6 bases to trimming and J lost 8 bases, with 22 bases between them. CDR1 is MNHEY and CDR2 is SVGAGI in the germline V gene. DNA for the CDR3: TGTGCCAGCAGCCCCAGCCTTGGGTGGCTAGAAGGCTACACCTTC. It translates to CASSPSLGWLEGYTF.

The DNA for the CDR3 is TGTGCCAGCAGCCCCGGGGACACTGAAGCTTTCTTT. It codes for CASSPGDTEAFF. V gene TRBV5-6 combines with J gene TRBJ1-1; no firm D call. V was trimmed by 4 bases and J by 3 bases, leaving 7 bases between them. This CDR3 is built from 12 residues. The germline V gene has CDR1 SGHDT and CDR2 YYEEEE.

The chain carries TRBV20-1 and TRBJ2-5; D remains unclear. Trimming took off 2 bases at V and 3 bases at J, with 4 bases between the two ends. The germline V gene has CDR1 DFQATT and CDR2 SNEGSKA (reference sequence). The CDR3 extends over 11 amino acids. DNA of the CDR3: TGCAGTGCTAGAAAGGAAGAGACCCAGTACTTC. It translates to CSARKEETQYF.

The rearrangement links TRBV5-4 to TRBJ2-1, with TRBD2 as a possible D gene (6 bases). The CDR3 is 15 residues long. Germline CDR1 is SGHNT and CDR2 is YYREEE (reference sequence). Trimming took 2 bases from V and 0 from J, leaving 9 bases between them. CDR3 amino acids: CASSFAGGSYNEQFF. The CDR3 DNA reads as TGTGCCAGCAGCTTTGCCGGGGGCTCCTACAATGAGCAGTTCTTC. Filled out from reference TRBV5-4 and TRBJ2-1, the complete variable domain reads ETGVTQSPTHLIKTRGQQVTLRCSSQSGHNTVSWYQQALGQGPQFIFQYYREEENGRGNFPPRFSGLQFPNYSSELNVNALELDDSALYLCASSFAGGSYNEQFFGPGTRLTVL.

The chain links TRBV6-5 to TRBJ1-1; D not certain. Trimming took 1 base from V and 5 from J, leaving 14 bases between them. CDR1 is MNHEY, CDR2 SVGAGI, per germline. The length of the CDR3 is 15 residues. CDR3 region: CASSYWEGGETEAFF. As DNA, the CDR3 is TGTGCCAGCAGTTACTGGGAGGGAGGCGAAACTGAAGCTTTCTTT.

This clone has only one observation. The J gene is TRBJ1-2, the V gene TRBV7-2; D is perhaps TRBD1 (5 bases). This CDR3 comprises 14 residues. V dropped 5 bases and J dropped 4 bases, with 14 bases sitting between them. Germline V lookup: CDR1 SGHTA, CDR2 FQGNSA. The CDR3: CASSGQGGSYGYTF. CDR3 in DNA: TGTGCCAGCAGCGGGCAGGGTGGTAGCTATGGCTACACCTTC.